The 9 T cell receptor beta chains below come from one sample, sequenced in a study of cytomegalovirus exposure and HLA in healthy donors. PCR primers comprised 60 Vbeta and 13 Jbeta primers. The method was immunoSEQ multiplex PCR; TCRdb's version includes in-frame clones alone and lacks a portion of them. The sample contains roughly 200,000 clones, 70% to 80% of which appear only once. The sample consisted of PBMCs. The origin of the receptors is a man aged 30 to 45 in good health and CMV-seronegative.

The genes are TRBV28 and TRBJ2-7, with D uncertain. Germline lookup yields CDR1 MDHEN and CDR2 SYDVKM. The CDR3 sequence is 12 residues long. Trimming shortened V by 2 bases and J by 4 bases, and 6 bases separated the two germline ends. The CDR3 loop is CASSLSRYEQYF. The CDR3 DNA follows: TGTGCCAGCAGTTTAAGTAGATACGAGCAGTACTTC. Combining the CDR3 with reference TRBV28 and TRBJ2-7 gives the whole variable domain DVKVTQSSRYLVKRTGEKVFLECVQDMDHENMFWYRQDPGLGLRLIYFSYDVKMKEKGDIPEGYSVSREKKERFSLILESASTNQTSMYLCASSLSRYEQYFGPGTRLTVT.

The CDR3 sequence is CASSNGKGLVGETQYF. The CDR3 DNA follows: TGTGCCAGCAGCAATGGGAAGGGACTAGTCGGAGAGACCCAGTACTTC. The chain carries TRBV21-1 and TRBJ2-5; no DNA check was done on the table's D call, TRBD2. TRBV21-1 is shown as a pseudogene. This CDR3 region has 16 residues.

The gene calls are TRBV6-5 and TRBJ2-5, with 9 positions matching TRBD2. The J call is doubtful: the DNA matches TRBJ2-7 better. Germline-derived CDR1 and CDR2 are MNHEY and SVGAGI. This CDR3 is 14 amino acids long. CDR3 coding DNA: TGTGCCAGCAGCTCGGGACTAGCTTGGTCCGAGCAGTACTTC. Protein product: CASSSGLAWSEQYF.

The chain has TRBV5-1 and TRBJ2-2, with 8 bases aligning to TRBD1. V gave up 5 bases and J gave up 5 bases; unmatched junction bases: 5. This CDR3 comprises 14 residues. The V gene's germline CDR1 is SGHRS and CDR2 YFSETQ. CDR3 DNA: TGCGCCAGCAGGCCACAGGGGGTAACCGGGGAGCTGTTTTTT. Protein sequence: CASRPQGVTGELFF.

This chain links TRBV19 with TRBJ2-1; TRBD1 matches 7 bases. The CDR3 is 14 amino acids. In germline, CDR1 is LNHDA, CDR2 SQIVND (reference sequence). J gave up 4 bases and V 6 bases, and 6 bases lay outside the gene matches. The CDR3 DNA reads as TGTGCCAGTAGCCTGGACAGGTTGTACAATGAGCAGTTCTTC. Its translation is CASSLDRLYNEQFF.

This clone was seen only a few times. The rearrangement links TRBV19 to TRBJ2-5; 11 bases agree with TRBD2. Losses at the gene ends were 6 bases for V and 5 bases for J; bases not matched to a gene: 2. Per the germline V gene, CDR1 is LNHDA and CDR2 is SQIVND (reference sequence). CDR3 size: 13 residues. Here the CDR3 reads CASSTSGSETQYF. The DNA for the CDR3 is TGTGCCAGTAGCACTAGCGGGAGTGAGACCCAGTACTTC.

The chain joins TRBV2 to TRBJ2-7; D perhaps matches TRBD1 (5 bases). From germline, CDR1 is SNHLY and CDR2 FYNNEI. This CDR3 has 15 amino acids. Trimming removed 6 bases at V and 1 base at J, with 16 bases between. The CDR3 region is CASSSLGQGSYEQYF. The CDR3 region has the DNA TGTGCCAGCAGCTCCCTGGGGCAGGGATCCTACGAGCAGTACTTC.

The V call is TRBV20-1, the J call TRBJ1-1, with D unclear. The germline V gene encodes CDR1 DFQATT and CDR2 SNEGSKA (reference sequence). The V end lost 6 bases, the J end lost 7 bases, and 6 bases lay between the germline ends. This CDR3 has 9 residues. CDR3 protein: CSAAVEAFF. The CDR3 bases are TGCAGTGCAGCGGTTGAAGCTTTCTTT.

J is TRBJ1-4 and V is TRBV28; unclear D gene. The CDR3 loop spans 16 amino acids. From germline, CDR1 is MDHEN and CDR2 SYDVKM. The V and J ends lost 5 bases and 6 bases respectively, with 19 bases between them. CDR3 in amino acids: CASSTSDGNYDEKLFF. The CDR3 bases are TGTGCCAGCAGTACAAGCGACGGGAACTATGATGAAAAACTGTTTTTT.